This is a list of T cell receptor beta chains from one sample in a study of PD-L1 blockade in urothelial cancer. Profiled with immunoSEQ multiplex PCR; TCRdb holds only in-frame clones, not every one. The table includes approximately 24,000 clones, around nine tenths detected once. This material consisted of PBMCs, taken around atezolizumab (anti-PD-L1) treatment. The source of these receptors is a man aged 50-59 years with urothelial cancer. Both conserved end residues are part of each CDR3. The order of the fields is J gene, V gene, clone size, D gene, CDR3 protein, CDR3 DNA. A D gene is named only where the DNA matches it firmly. Expanded clones get a size class; other rows say once, few or many, or leave the size out.

j_call: TRBJ1-3; v_call: TRBV4-1; clone_size: few; d_call: NA; cdr3_aa: CASSHTTGPAIGNTIYF; cdr3_nt: TGCGCCAGCAGCCATACGACAGGTCCGGCCATAGGAAACACCATATATTTT
j_call: TRBJ1-2; v_call: TRBV11-2; clone_size: NA; d_call: NA; cdr3_aa: CASSSRGYGYTF; cdr3_nt: TGTGCCAGCAGCTCCAGGGGATATGGCTACACCTTC
j_call: TRBJ2-1; v_call: TRBV11-3; clone_size: NA; d_call: NA; cdr3_aa: CASRGGVGEQFF; cdr3_nt: TGTGCCAGCAGAGGGGGGGTTGGGGAGCAGTTCTTC
j_call: TRBJ2-2; v_call: TRBV28; clone_size: NA; d_call: NA; cdr3_aa: CASTLGVGRGELFF; cdr3_nt: TGTGCCAGCACCCTTGGGGTGGGGCGCGGGGAGCTGTTTTTT
j_call: TRBJ2-7; v_call: TRBV28; clone_size: few; d_call: NA; cdr3_aa: CASRGGGESNEQYF; cdr3_nt: TGTGCCAGCAGGGGAGGGGGAGAAAGTAACGAGCAGTACTTC
j_call: TRBJ2-3; v_call: TRBV29-1; clone_size: NA; d_call: NA; cdr3_aa: CSVDRWGSTDTQYF; cdr3_nt: TGCAGCGTTGATCGGTGGGGCAGCACAGATACGCAGTATTTT
j_call: TRBJ2-7; v_call: TRBV7-2; clone_size: NA; d_call: TRBD2; cdr3_aa: CASSSIQGASGTSGSKQYF; cdr3_nt: TGTGCCAGCAGCTCGATACAGGGGGCATCCGGGACTAGCGGGAGTAAACAGTACTTC
j_call: TRBJ1-3; v_call: TRBV5-1; clone_size: NA; d_call: NA; cdr3_aa: CASSFGDTGNTIYF; cdr3_nt: TGCGCCAGCAGCTTTGGGGACACTGGAAACACCATATATTTT
j_call: TRBJ2-3; v_call: TRBV11-2; clone_size: NA; d_call: TRBD2; cdr3_aa: CASSLDRSGGQTDTQYF; cdr3_nt: TGTGCCAGCAGCTTAGATCGGTCGGGGGGGCAGACAGATACGCAGTATTTT
j_call: TRBJ2-1; v_call: TRBV29-1; clone_size: NA; d_call: TRBD1; cdr3_aa: CSVNRGSSYNEQFF; cdr3_nt: TGCAGCGTTAACAGGGGGAGCTCCTACAATGAGCAGTTCTTC
j_call: TRBJ2-7; v_call: TRBV7-9; clone_size: few; d_call: NA; cdr3_aa: CASSGGLDRPYEQYF; cdr3_nt: TGTGCCAGCAGTGGGGGGTTGGACAGGCCCTACGAGCAGTACTTC
j_call: TRBJ2-1; v_call: TRBV21-1; clone_size: NA; d_call: NA; cdr3_aa: CASSKGGLGTGYNEQFF; cdr3_nt: TGTGCCAGCAGCAAAGGAGGGTTGGGGACAGGATACAATGAGCAGTTCTTC
j_call: TRBJ1-1; v_call: TRBV27; clone_size: NA; d_call: NA; cdr3_aa: CASSLFTGRSEAFF; cdr3_nt: TGTGCCAGCAGTTTATTCACAGGGAGATCAGAAGCTTTCTTT
j_call: TRBJ2-1; v_call: TRBV4-3; clone_size: NA; d_call: NA; cdr3_aa: CASSQGPELHEQFF; cdr3_nt: TGCGCCAGCAGCCAAGGTCCGGAGTTGCATGAGCAGTTCTTC
j_call: TRBJ1-1; v_call: TRBV7-6; clone_size: NA; d_call: TRBD1; cdr3_aa: CASSATGTGAYTDTEAFF; cdr3_nt: TGTGCCAGCAGCGCAACCGGGACAGGGGCTTATACGGACACTGAAGCTTTCTTT
j_call: TRBJ2-3; v_call: TRBV5-5; clone_size: NA; d_call: TRBD2; cdr3_aa: CAAGRVGTDTQYF; cdr3_nt: TGTGCCGCCGGGAGGGTGGGCACAGATACGCAGTATTTT
j_call: TRBJ2-1; v_call: TRBV18; clone_size: NA; d_call: TRBD1; cdr3_aa: CASSRGTGYGNEQFF; cdr3_nt: TGTGCCAGCTCACGCGGGACAGGGTATGGCAATGAGCAGTTCTTC
j_call: TRBJ2-7; v_call: TRBV7-9; clone_size: NA; d_call: NA; cdr3_aa: CASIGASESYEQYF; cdr3_nt: TGTGCCAGCATAGGGGCTAGCGAGTCCTACGAGCAGTACTTC
j_call: TRBJ1-1; v_call: TRBV5-1; clone_size: medium-sized; d_call: NA; cdr3_aa: CASRTQQGGTEAFF; cdr3_nt: TGCGCCAGCAGAACCCAACAAGGGGGAACTGAAGCTTTCTTT
j_call: TRBJ2-1; v_call: TRBV6-5; clone_size: NA; d_call: NA; cdr3_aa: CASSYSTKGTGNEQFF; cdr3_nt: TGTGCCAGCAGTTACTCGACCAAAGGCACCGGGAATGAGCAGTTCTTC
j_call: TRBJ1-2; v_call: TRBV29-1; clone_size: NA; d_call: NA; cdr3_aa: CSVGLQQKPNYGYTF; cdr3_nt: TGCAGCGTTGGGTTACAGCAAAAACCTAACTATGGCTACACCTTC
j_call: TRBJ2-3; v_call: TRBV5-1; clone_size: NA; d_call: TRBD1; cdr3_aa: CASSIDRVPDTQYF; cdr3_nt: TGCGCCAGCAGCATTGACAGGGTGCCAGATACGCAGTATTTT
j_call: TRBJ2-1; v_call: TRBV7-2; clone_size: few; d_call: TRBD2; cdr3_aa: CASSSLAGPVNEQFF; cdr3_nt: TGTGCCAGCAGCTCACTAGCGGGACCTGTTAATGAGCAGTTCTTC
j_call: TRBJ1-4; v_call: TRBV7-9; clone_size: NA; d_call: TRBD1; cdr3_aa: CASSSGSGTGRQKLFF; cdr3_nt: TGTGCCAGCAGCTCCGGTTCTGGGACAGGGCGACAAAAACTGTTTTTT
j_call: TRBJ2-2; v_call: TRBV9; clone_size: NA; d_call: TRBD2; cdr3_aa: CASSKLAGGTGELFF; cdr3_nt: TGTGCCAGCAGCAAATTAGCGGGAGGCACCGGGGAGCTGTTTTTT
j_call: TRBJ2-7; v_call: TRBV27; clone_size: NA; d_call: NA; cdr3_aa: CASSKTGYEQYF; cdr3_nt: TGTGCCAGCAGTAAGACAGGATACGAGCAGTACTTC
j_call: TRBJ2-7; v_call: TRBV5-1; clone_size: NA; d_call: TRBD1; cdr3_aa: CASSTGQGAGEQYF; cdr3_nt: TGCGCCAGCAGCACGGGACAGGGGGCGGGCGAGCAGTACTTC
j_call: TRBJ2-1; v_call: TRBV7-8; clone_size: NA; d_call: TRBD2; cdr3_aa: CASSLARLAGYNEQFF; cdr3_nt: TGTGCCAGCAGCTTAGCTCGACTAGCGGGGTACAATGAGCAGTTCTTC
j_call: TRBJ2-4; v_call: TRBV23-1; clone_size: NA; d_call: NA; cdr3_aa: CASIGVGGEAKNIQYF; cdr3_nt: TGCGCCAGCATTGGGGTGGGAGGTGAGGCCAAAAACATTCAGTACTTC
j_call: TRBJ2-1; v_call: TRBV27; clone_size: NA; d_call: TRBD2; cdr3_aa: CASSYLGLAGDNEQFF; cdr3_nt: TGTGCCAGCAGTTACCTGGGACTAGCGGGGGACAATGAGCAGTTCTTC
j_call: TRBJ2-2; v_call: TRBV4-3; clone_size: NA; d_call: NA; cdr3_aa: CASSQGSRPAGELFF; cdr3_nt: TGCGCCAGCAGCCAAGGGTCGAGGCCCGCCGGGGAGCTGTTTTTT
j_call: TRBJ1-6; v_call: TRBV14; clone_size: NA; d_call: TRBD1; cdr3_aa: CASSPRDRVNSPLHF; cdr3_nt: TGTGCCAGCAGCCCCCGGGACAGGGTGAATTCACCCCTCCACTTT
j_call: TRBJ1-2; v_call: TRBV21-1; clone_size: NA; d_call: NA; cdr3_aa: CASSPIPGQGPYGYTF; cdr3_nt: TGTGCCAGCAGCCCAATCCCGGGACAGGGGCCATATGGCTACACCTTC
j_call: TRBJ2-7; v_call: TRBV9; clone_size: NA; d_call: NA; cdr3_aa: CASSVGQGIMGEQYF; cdr3_nt: TGTGCCAGCAGCGTAGGGCAGGGCATTATGGGTGAGCAGTACTTC
j_call: TRBJ1-5; v_call: TRBV21-1; clone_size: NA; d_call: NA; cdr3_aa: CASSKTPLRATQGAAFLMPQHF; cdr3_nt: TGTGCCAGCAGCAAAACCCCTTTGCGAGCTACCCAGGGGGCTGCTTTCTTGATGCCCCAGCATTTT
j_call: TRBJ2-3; v_call: TRBV7-2; clone_size: NA; d_call: NA; cdr3_aa: CASSPGSADTQYF; cdr3_nt: TGTGCCAGCAGCCCGGGTAGCGCAGATACGCAGTATTTT
j_call: TRBJ2-2; v_call: TRBV6-1; clone_size: once; d_call: TRBD2; cdr3_aa: CASSEPGTSGAGGELFF; cdr3_nt: TGTGCCAGCAGTGAACCCGGGACTAGCGGGGCCGGCGGGGAGCTGTTTTTT
j_call: TRBJ2-3; v_call: TRBV4-3; clone_size: NA; d_call: TRBD2; cdr3_aa: CASSPVSGTSGRDTQYF; cdr3_nt: TGCGCCAGCAGCCCCGTCTCCGGGACTAGCGGGAGGGATACGCAGTATTTT
j_call: TRBJ2-1; v_call: TRBV7-9; clone_size: NA; d_call: NA; cdr3_aa: CASSSARGLVGSYNEQFF; cdr3_nt: TGTGCCAGCAGTTCCGCTAGGGGTTTGGTAGGCTCCTACAATGAGCAGTTCTTC
j_call: TRBJ2-7; v_call: TRBV19; clone_size: once; d_call: NA; cdr3_aa: CASSTPGKYEQYF; cdr3_nt: TGTGCCAGTAGTACCCCGGGGAAATACGAGCAGTACTTC
j_call: TRBJ1-2; v_call: TRBV5-4; clone_size: NA; d_call: TRBD1; cdr3_aa: CASSFGQGASSYGYTF; cdr3_nt: TGTGCCAGCAGCTTCGGACAGGGGGCCTCTTCGTATGGCTACACCTTC
j_call: TRBJ1-2; v_call: TRBV30; clone_size: NA; d_call: TRBD1; cdr3_aa: CAWSVLRQGAGYTF; cdr3_nt: TGTGCCTGGAGTGTACTTCGACAGGGGGCAGGCTACACCTTC
j_call: TRBJ1-3; v_call: TRBV19; clone_size: NA; d_call: NA; cdr3_aa: CASNNQGTGNTIYF; cdr3_nt: TGTGCCAGTAATAATCAGGGGACAGGAAACACCATATATTTT
j_call: TRBJ2-2; v_call: TRBV19; clone_size: NA; d_call: NA; cdr3_aa: CAARSRGNTGELFF; cdr3_nt: TGTGCCGCTCGGAGCAGGGGTAACACCGGGGAGCTGTTTTTT
j_call: TRBJ1-2; v_call: TRBV7-6; clone_size: NA; d_call: NA; cdr3_aa: CASSFRREGGPNYGYTF; cdr3_nt: TGTGCCAGCAGCTTTAGGAGAGAGGGTGGGCCTAACTATGGCTACACCTTC
j_call: TRBJ2-7; v_call: TRBV5-6; clone_size: NA; d_call: NA; cdr3_aa: CASSPLMTYSYEQYF; cdr3_nt: TGTGCCAGCAGCCCCCTTATGACATACTCCTACGAGCAGTACTTC
j_call: TRBJ2-7; v_call: TRBV5-4; clone_size: NA; d_call: TRBD1; cdr3_aa: CASSKTGESYEQYF; cdr3_nt: TGTGCCAGCAGCAAGACAGGGGAATCCTACGAGCAGTACTTC
j_call: TRBJ2-2; v_call: TRBV5-4; clone_size: NA; d_call: TRBD1; cdr3_aa: CASSSTGGKNTGELFF; cdr3_nt: TGTGCCAGCAGCTCTACAGGGGGTAAAAACACCGGGGAGCTGTTTTTT
j_call: TRBJ2-7; v_call: TRBV7-9; clone_size: NA; d_call: TRBD1; cdr3_aa: CASSPDRKSSYEQYF; cdr3_nt: TGTGCCAGCAGCCCGGACAGGAAAAGCTCCTACGAGCAGTACTTC
j_call: TRBJ2-1; v_call: TRBV10-2; clone_size: NA; d_call: TRBD2; cdr3_aa: CASSKTSGSNVGNEQFF; cdr3_nt: TGCGCCAGCAGCAAGACTAGCGGGAGTAATGTGGGCAATGAGCAGTTCTTC